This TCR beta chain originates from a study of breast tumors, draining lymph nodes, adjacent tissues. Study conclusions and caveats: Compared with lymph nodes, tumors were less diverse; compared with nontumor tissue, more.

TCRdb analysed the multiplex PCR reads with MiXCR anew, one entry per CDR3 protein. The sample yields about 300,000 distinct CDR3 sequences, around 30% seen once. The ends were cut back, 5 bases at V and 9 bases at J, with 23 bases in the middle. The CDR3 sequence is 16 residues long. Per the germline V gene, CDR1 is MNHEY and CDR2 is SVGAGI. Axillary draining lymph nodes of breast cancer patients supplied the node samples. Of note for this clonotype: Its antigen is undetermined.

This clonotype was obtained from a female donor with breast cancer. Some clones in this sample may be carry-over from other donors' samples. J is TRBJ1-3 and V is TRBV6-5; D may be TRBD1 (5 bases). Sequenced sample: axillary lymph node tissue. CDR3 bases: TGTGCCAGCAGTCCCGGGGAGTTGGGCGGCGGGGGCACCATATATTTT. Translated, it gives CASSPGELGGGGTIYF.